One and the same sample provided the 16 T cell receptor beta chains below, sequenced in a study of OX40 agonist ivuxolimab in advanced cancers. Sequencing used immunoSEQ multiplex PCR; TCRdb keeps in-frame clones, though not all of them. This table has 30,000 to 40,000 clones, approximately 90% appearing once. The sequencing here drew on CD4+ or CD8+ T cells sorted from blood, taken in a trial of the OX40 agonist ivuxolimab. The receptors derive from an adult with an advanced solid tumor such as melanoma, head and neck, liver or kidney cancer.

This chain links TRBV7-2 with TRBJ2-2, with no clear D. The V end lost 5 bases, the J end lost 1 base, and 11 bases lay between the germline ends. CDR3 size: 15 residues. From germline, CDR1 is SGHTA and CDR2 FQGNSA. This chain's CDR3 is CASSPQEMNTGELFF. The CDR3 nucleotides are TGTGCCAGCAGCCCCCAGGAGATGAACACCGGGGAGCTGTTTTTT.

This clone was found a few times. J is TRBJ1-2 and V is TRBV5-8; D remains unclear. This CDR3 has 11 amino acids. In germline, CDR1 is SGHTS, CDR2 YDEGEE. V lost 5 bases and J lost 7, with 9 bases in between. The CDR3 region is CASRREVGYTF. In DNA form, the CDR3 reads TGTGCCAGCAGGCGGGAGGTTGGCTACACCTTC.

The chain has TRBV7-2 and TRBJ1-2; no clear D. CDR3 length: 15 amino acids. The germline gives CDR1 SGHTA, CDR2 FQGNSA. Trimming pared 2 bases from V and 8 bases from J, leaving 18 bases between. CDR3 sequence reads: CASSLLPAGPQGYTF. CDR3 DNA: TGTGCCAGCAGCTTACTCCCCGCGGGCCCGCAGGGCTACACCTTC.

The chain employs TRBV2 and TRBJ1-5; TRBD1 matches at 9 bases. The CDR3 runs 14 residues. With V trimmed by 6 bases and J by 4 bases, 4 bases remained unmatched. Germline V gene lookup returns CDR1 SNHLY and CDR2 FYNNEI. CDR3 nucleotide sequence: TGTGCCAGCAGGATGGACAGGGGTAATCAGCCCCAGCATTTT. The encoded protein is CASRMDRGNQPQHF.

The chain combines TRBV7-2 with TRBJ1-4, with D perhaps TRBD1 (5 bases). The CDR3 totals 14 residues. Per the germline V gene, CDR1 is SGHTA and CDR2 is FQGNSA. V was clipped by 1 base and J by 6 bases, with 9 bases between them. The CDR3 DNA is TGTGCCAGCAGCTTAGAGGGACGGGATGAAAAACTGTTTTTT. Encoded protein: CASSLEGRDEKLFF.

The chain recombines TRBV7-2 with TRBJ1-6; D might be TRBD1 (6 bases). Germline CDR1 and CDR2: SGHTA and FQGNSA. The CDR3 contains 14 residues. V was cut by 4 bases and J by 5 bases, with 9 bases left in between. The CDR3 region is CASSSWTDNSPLHF. DNA of the CDR3: TGTGCCAGCAGCTCTTGGACAGATAATTCACCCCTCCACTTT.

The chain joins TRBV25-1 to TRBJ2-7; D gene uncertain. CDR1 is MGHDK and CDR2 is SYGVNS in the germline V gene. CDR3 length: 11 amino acids. V was clipped by 4 bases and J by 10 bases, with 11 bases between them. The CDR3 region has the DNA TGTGCCAGCAGTGCAGGCTACGGACAGTACTTC. Its translation is CASSAGYGQYF.

The V and J genes are TRBV4-1 and TRBJ1-3; D not resolved. CDR1 and CDR2 (germline): MGHRA, YSYEKL. CDR3 size: 16 residues. V lost 0 bases, J lost 1 base, and 10 bases lay in between. The CDR3 DNA sequence: TGCGCCAGCAGCCAAGAAAGGTCCAGGTCTGGAAACACCATATATTTT. Its translation: CASSQERSRSGNTIYF.

The chain has TRBV27 and TRBJ1-5; a weak D match, TRBD1 (5 bases). V shed 6 bases and J shed 8 bases, with 17 bases lying between them. The germline V gene has CDR1 MNHEY and CDR2 SMNVEV (reference sequence). This CDR3 comprises 14 residues. Written as DNA, the CDR3 is TGTGCCAGCAGCCTGACGGGGGAGTGGGAGCCCCAGCATTTT. Translating it yields CASSLTGEWEPQHF.

J is TRBJ2-1 and V is TRBV29-1, with 7 bases matching TRBD1. The ends lost 7 bases at V and 6 bases at J; junction bases unmatched: 9. CDR1 is SQVTM and CDR2 is ANQGSEA in the germline V gene. CDR3 length equals 13 residues. The CDR3 DNA follows: TGCAGCGCGAACCGACAGGGCGGCAATGAGCAGTTCTTC. Amino acid sequence: CSANRQGGNEQFF.

The chain carries TRBV6-5 and TRBJ2-7; tentative D call: TRBD2 (6 bases). The CDR3 extends over 14 amino acids. V lost 5 bases, J lost 5 bases, and 16 bases lay in between. From germline, CDR1 is MNHEY and CDR2 SVGAGI. The CDR3, as DNA: TGTGCCAGCAGTCGTAACATAGGCGGGAACGAGCAGTACTTC. Translated, it gives CASSRNIGGNEQYF.

The chain links TRBV6-1 to TRBJ2-1, with D possibly matching TRBD2 (6 bases). Germline CDR1 MNHNS, CDR2 SASEGT. Trimming removed 6 bases at V and 3 bases at J, with 12 bases between. The CDR3 totals 14 residues. CDR3 protein: CASRIREDYNEQFF. In DNA, the CDR3 is TGTGCCAGCAGGATCAGGGAGGACTACAATGAGCAGTTCTTC.

The V call is TRBV5-1, the J call TRBJ1-5; no definite D call. CDR3 length: 13 amino acids. Germline V gene data show CDR1 as SGHRS and CDR2 as YFSETQ. V was trimmed by 1 base and J by 7 bases, leaving 9 bases between them. The CDR3 protein is CASSLISGQPQHF. Here the CDR3 DNA reads TGCGCCAGCAGCTTGATCTCGGGGCAGCCCCAGCATTTT.

CDR3: CASSYQQKLNTGELFF. CDR3 bases: TGTGCCAGCAGTTATCAGCAGAAACTTAACACCGGGGAGCTGTTTTTT. The chain is built from TRBV27 and TRBJ2-2; D ambiguous. Germline lookup yields CDR1 MNHEY and CDR2 SMNVEV (reference sequence). V lost 4 bases to trimming and J lost 2 bases, with 14 bases between them. CDR3 length: 16 amino acids.

This clone was found once. No conserved phenylalanine or tryptophan is present at the end of the CDR3, so a read error is the likely explanation. The CDR3 DNA reads as TGTGCCAGCCTAGGGGTTTTTCGTTCACCCCTCCACCTT. Translated: CASLGVFRSPLHL. The V gene is TRBV6-1, the J gene TRBJ1-6; tentatively, D is TRBD1 (5 bases). The CDR3 totals 13 residues. V was cut by 8 bases and J by 9 bases, with 14 bases left in between. Germline lookup yields CDR1 MNHNS and CDR2 SASEGT.

The chain employs TRBV2 and TRBJ2-5; D perhaps matches TRBD2 (6 bases). With 8 bases removed from V and 5 bases from J, the gap between germline ends came to 18 bases. The CDR3 contains 14 residues. Germline V gives CDR1 SNHLY, CDR2 FYNNEI. The CDR3 reads CASQSLGAGETQYF. Written as DNA, the CDR3 is TGTGCCAGCCAATCTTTAGGGGCGGGGGAGACCCAGTACTTC.